Each of the 2 T cell receptor beta chains below was sequenced from the same sample in a study of cytomegalovirus exposure and HLA in healthy donors. PCR primers comprised 60 Vbeta and 13 Jbeta primers. The table came from immunoSEQ multiplex PCR; TCRdb's copy has only in-frame clones and leaves some out. The repertoire consists of 120,000 to 150,000 clones, with less than 85% occurring once and the leading ten covering about 1.7%. Sequenced material: PBMCs. The source of these receptors is a man aged 35-49 years in good health and CMV-seronegative.

The chain links TRBV29-1 to TRBJ2-7, with 10 bases lining up with TRBD1. Unmatched junction bases numbered 6, after V lost 7 bases and J lost 3 bases. Germline V CDR1 and CDR2: SQVTM, ANQGSEA. There are 13 residues in the CDR3. The chain's CDR3 is CSASRTGGYEQYF. DNA of the CDR3: TGCAGCGCCTCGAGGACAGGGGGCTACGAGCAGTACTTC.

CDR3 nucleotides: TGCGCCAGCAGCTCGACGACAGGGAATAACTATGGCTACACCTTC. Translation: CASSSTTGNNYGYTF. This chain uses TRBV4-1 with TRBJ1-2; 7 bases align to TRBD1. J lost 1 base, V lost 5 bases, and 7 bases had no gene match. CDR3 size: 15 residues. The V gene's germline CDR1 is MGHRA and CDR2 YSYEKL.